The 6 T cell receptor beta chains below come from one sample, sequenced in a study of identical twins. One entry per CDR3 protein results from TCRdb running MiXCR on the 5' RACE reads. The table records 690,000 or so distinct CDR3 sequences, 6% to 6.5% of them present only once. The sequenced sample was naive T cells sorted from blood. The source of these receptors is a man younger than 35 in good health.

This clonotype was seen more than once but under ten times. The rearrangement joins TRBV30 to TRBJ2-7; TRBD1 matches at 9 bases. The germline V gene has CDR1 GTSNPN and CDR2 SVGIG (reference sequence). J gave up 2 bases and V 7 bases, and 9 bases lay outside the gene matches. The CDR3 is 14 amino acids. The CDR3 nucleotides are TGTGCCTACCTAACCGGGACAGGGACCTACGAGCAGTACTTC. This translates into CAYLTGTGTYEQYF.

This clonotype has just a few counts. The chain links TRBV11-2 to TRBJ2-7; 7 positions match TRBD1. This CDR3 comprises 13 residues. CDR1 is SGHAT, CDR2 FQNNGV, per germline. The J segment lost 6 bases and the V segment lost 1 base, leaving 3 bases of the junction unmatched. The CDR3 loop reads CASSLGAGGEQYV. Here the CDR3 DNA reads TGTGCCAGCAGCTTAGGGGCAGGGGGCGAGCAGTACGTC.

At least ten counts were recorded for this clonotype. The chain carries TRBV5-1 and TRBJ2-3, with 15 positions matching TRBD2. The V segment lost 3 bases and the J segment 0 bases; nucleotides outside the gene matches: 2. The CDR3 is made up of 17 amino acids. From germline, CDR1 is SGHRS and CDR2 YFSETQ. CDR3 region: CASSWTSGRASTDTQYF. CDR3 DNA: TGCGCCAGCAGCTGGACTAGCGGGAGGGCCAGCACAGATACGCAGTATTTT. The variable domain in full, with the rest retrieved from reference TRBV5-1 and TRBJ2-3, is KAGVTQTPRYLIKTRGQQVTLSCSPISGHRSVSWYQQTPGQGLQFLFEYFSETQRNKGNFPGRFSGRQFSNSRSEMNVSTLELGDSALYLCASSWTSGRASTDTQYFGPGTRLTVL.

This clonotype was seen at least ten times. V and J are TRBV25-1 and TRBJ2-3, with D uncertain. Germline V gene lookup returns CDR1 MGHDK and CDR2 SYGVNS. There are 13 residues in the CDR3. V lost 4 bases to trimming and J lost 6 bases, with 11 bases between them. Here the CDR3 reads CASSANIMDTQYF. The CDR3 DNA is TGTGCCAGCAGTGCTAATATAATGGATACGCAGTATTTT.

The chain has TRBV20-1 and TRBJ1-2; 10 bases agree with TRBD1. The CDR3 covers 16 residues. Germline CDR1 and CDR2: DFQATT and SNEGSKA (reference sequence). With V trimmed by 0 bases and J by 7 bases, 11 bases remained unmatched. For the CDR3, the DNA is TGCAGTGCTAGAGACTACAACCGGGACAGGGGTCCTGGCTACACCTTC. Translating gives CSARDYNRDRGPGYTF.

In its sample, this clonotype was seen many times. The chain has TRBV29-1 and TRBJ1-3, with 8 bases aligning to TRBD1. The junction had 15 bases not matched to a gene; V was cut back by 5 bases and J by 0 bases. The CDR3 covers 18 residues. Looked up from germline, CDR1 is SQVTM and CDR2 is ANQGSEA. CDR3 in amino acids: CSVFGTQPGQDSGNTIYF. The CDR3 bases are TGCAGCGTTTTTGGGACCCAGCCGGGACAGGACTCTGGAAACACCATATATTTT.